This record concerns one TCR beta chain sequence. Its antigen is currently not known. Base qualities were left out, and no much larger clone turns up one base away. The immunoSEQ Assay, a bias-controlled multiplex PCR, was used to amplify TCRbeta CDR3 regions from genomic DNA. As for the authors' bioinformatics: Nucleated cell counts per sample were estimated from amplification of reference gene primers within the assay. Sequence reads were collapsed and filtered to measure the absolute abundance of every unique TCRbeta CDR3 rearrangement. For each sample, productive Simpson clonality was calculated by taking the square root of Simpson's diversity index across productive rearrangements. As stored in TCRdb, this immuneACCESS dataset retains in-frame rearrangements with V and J assigned. A fraction of the clones does not appear; measured against another copy, unresolved V genes explain less than half of the discrepancy, and the remainder lacks a known reason. From that table come the V and J calls and clone size; the DNA was used to work out D and trimming. Here the sample has 10,000 to 15,000 clones; roughly four fifths occur a single time. Of the sample, around 3.7% is held by the ten largest clones.

Spanning cysteine to phenylalanine, the CDR3 consists of 15 amino acids. CDR3 DNA is the only sequence kept; it has 45 bases, read in frame from the first base. Relative to germline, V is 7 bases shorter and J is 0 bases shorter, with 15 bases between their ends. Per the germline V gene, ENHRY is the CDR1 and SYGVKD is the CDR2. This entry belongs to a study of blood T cell repertoires in COVID-19 (dated by TCRdb to about 2020). As for the study more broadly: Samples covering the acute and convalescent phases of COVID-19 were provided by collaborators in the United States, Italy and Spain. The prospective study material was composed of cDNA or gDNA derived from T cells, B-cell-depleted T cells, or PBMCs. Deeply sampled blood TCRbeta repertoires from subjects exposed to, actively infected with, or recovered from COVID-19 were included in the dataset. The repertoires were released in a freely available public database intended as a resource for research on the immune response to SARS-CoV-2. The samples were drawn from the first 160 participants of the ongoing ImmuneRACE study and from 1,200 or so subjects provided by 6 global collaborators. The sample metadata nearly always contained a de-identified subject ID, COVID-19 status, age in years and sex. Where available, HLA class I and class II types were obtained from metadata supplied by the sample provider rather than from assay-based typing.

Beyond this particular receptor, the publication reports: The quantity of clinical and demographic metadata differed by source and by participant and was supplied without curation.

The collaborating institutions used their own protocols to collect whole blood in K2EDTA tubes. For TCRbeta analysis, collaborator samples were shipped as frozen whole blood, as isolated PBMCs, or as DNA extracted from either sample type. Sequenced sample: peripheral blood. This TCR was sampled from a woman between 55 and 75 years old with acute or convalescent COVID-19. The chain is made from TRBV10-3 and TRBJ2-5; tentative D gene TRBD1, with 5 bases matching. The DNA is as follows: TGTGCCATCAATGCAGGGTCCCCCTACCAAGAGACCCAGTACTTC. It translates as CAINAGSPYQETQYF.